A selection of T cell receptor beta chains follows, all from one sample in a study of cytomegalovirus exposure and HLA in healthy donors. Produced via immunoSEQ multiplex PCR; TCRdb's table is partial and in-frame only. This table has 83,000 or so clones, around 76% appearing once. Sequences were obtained from PBMCs. All receptors come from a young man in good health and CMV-seropositive. Each CDR3 is given with its conserved first and last residue. A D gene is named only where the DNA matches it firmly. Clone size is not always given. Where it is, it says once, few, many or a class for expanded clones.

v_call: TRBV5-6
d_call: -
clone_size: -
j_call: TRBJ1-2
cdr3_aa: CASSSPIHQAGGYTF
cdr3_nt: TGTGCCAGCAGCTCCCCAATCCATCAGGCGGGTGGCTACACCTTC

v_call: TRBV6-6
d_call: -
clone_size: few
j_call: TRBJ1-5
cdr3_aa: CASSYSGGAGQPQHF
cdr3_nt: TGTGCCAGCAGTTACTCCGGGGGGGCAGGGCAGCCCCAGCATTTT

v_call: TRBV9
d_call: TRBD1
clone_size: -
j_call: TRBJ2-2
cdr3_aa: CASSVSTGIANTGELFF
cdr3_nt: TGTGCCAGCAGCGTATCGACAGGGATCGCGAACACCGGGGAGCTGTTTTTT

v_call: TRBV28
d_call: TRBD1
clone_size: -
j_call: TRBJ2-7
cdr3_aa: CASLSPGQGGWEYF
cdr3_nt: TGTGCCAGTCTATCACCGGGACAGGGAGGTTGGGAGTACTTC

v_call: TRBV19
d_call: TRBD1
clone_size: few
j_call: TRBJ2-7
cdr3_aa: CASNPGQGVSEQYF
cdr3_nt: TGTGCCAGTAACCCGGGACAGGGGGTAAGCGAGCAGTACTTC

v_call: TRBV6-1
d_call: TRBD2
clone_size: -
j_call: TRBJ2-1
cdr3_aa: CASSEAPSGGASNEQFF
cdr3_nt: TGTGCCAGCAGTGAAGCTCCTAGCGGGGGGGCATCCAATGAGCAGTTCTTC

v_call: TRBV9
d_call: TRBD2
clone_size: -
j_call: TRBJ2-1
cdr3_aa: CASSPSGGDNEQFF
cdr3_nt: TGTGCCAGCAGTCCTAGCGGGGGGGACAATGAGCAGTTCTTC

v_call: TRBV6-1
d_call: TRBD2
clone_size: few
j_call: TRBJ2-7
cdr3_aa: CASRISGGGFYEQYF
cdr3_nt: TGTGCCAGCAGGATTAGCGGGGGGGGCTTCTACGAGCAGTACTTC

v_call: TRBV7-3
d_call: TRBD2
clone_size: -
j_call: TRBJ2-1
cdr3_aa: CASSPQGSGRSSYNEQFF
cdr3_nt: TGTGCCAGCAGCCCCCAGGGTAGCGGGCGGAGCTCCTACAATGAGCAGTTCTTC

v_call: TRBV11-3
d_call: TRBD2
clone_size: -
j_call: TRBJ2-5
cdr3_aa: CASSPHGGEQYF
cdr3_nt: TGTGCCAGCAGCCCGCATGGGGGGGAGCAGTACTTC

v_call: TRBV2
d_call: -
clone_size: -
j_call: TRBJ1-3
cdr3_aa: CASSAGPGNTIYF
cdr3_nt: TGTGCCAGCAGTGCAGGGCCTGGAAACACCATATATTTT

v_call: TRBV7-9
d_call: TRBD1
clone_size: -
j_call: TRBJ1-2
cdr3_aa: CASSLTLPRGPNYGYTF
cdr3_nt: TGTGCCAGCAGTCTGACACTCCCCAGGGGGCCAAACTATGGCTACACCTTC

v_call: TRBV6-1
d_call: TRBD1
clone_size: -
j_call: TRBJ2-5
cdr3_aa: CASSAGQGGWETQYF
cdr3_nt: TGTGCCAGCAGTGCCGGACAGGGAGGTTGGGAGACCCAGTACTTC

v_call: TRBV5-6
d_call: -
clone_size: -
j_call: TRBJ1-2
cdr3_aa: CASGDRPYGYTF
cdr3_nt: TGTGCCAGCGGCGACAGGCCGTATGGCTACACCTTC

v_call: TRBV10-3
d_call: TRBD2
clone_size: -
j_call: TRBJ2-2
cdr3_aa: CAISDAAGEIPNTGELFF
cdr3_nt: TGTGCCATCAGTGACGCGGCGGGAGAAATTCCGAACACCGGGGAGCTGTTTTTT

v_call: TRBV27
d_call: -
clone_size: few
j_call: TRBJ1-1
cdr3_aa: CASSLVRGTEAFF
cdr3_nt: TGTGCCAGCAGTTTAGTCAGGGGCACTGAAGCTTTCTTT

v_call: TRBV6-6
d_call: TRBD1
clone_size: -
j_call: TRBJ1-1
cdr3_aa: CASSLQGMNTEAFF
cdr3_nt: TGTGCCAGCAGCCTACAGGGGATGAACACTGAAGCTTTCTTT

v_call: TRBV7-2
d_call: TRBD2
clone_size: -
j_call: TRBJ2-4
cdr3_aa: CASSLGLAGVSAKNIQYF
cdr3_nt: TGTGCCAGCAGCCTCGGGCTAGCGGGTGTATCGGCCAAAAACATTCAGTACTTC

v_call: TRBV9
d_call: -
clone_size: -
j_call: TRBJ2-3
cdr3_aa: CASSVVGADTQYF
cdr3_nt: TGTGCCAGCAGCGTAGTGGGGGCGGATACGCAGTATTTT

v_call: TRBV9
d_call: -
clone_size: -
j_call: TRBJ2-1
cdr3_aa: CASSVVGYNEQFF
cdr3_nt: TGTGCCAGCAGCGTAGTCGGTTACAATGAGCAGTTCTTC

v_call: TRBV7-9
d_call: TRBD2
clone_size: -
j_call: TRBJ2-2
cdr3_aa: CASSSAPGLNTGELFF
cdr3_nt: TGTGCCAGCAGCTCAGCACCGGGACTAAACACCGGGGAGCTGTTTTTT

v_call: TRBV27
d_call: -
clone_size: few
j_call: TRBJ1-1
cdr3_aa: CASTRTALRASTEAFF
cdr3_nt: TGTGCCAGCACCAGGACAGCCCTGAGGGCGAGCACTGAAGCTTTCTTT

v_call: TRBV5-1
d_call: TRBD2
clone_size: -
j_call: TRBJ2-5
cdr3_aa: CASSLAASGGLQETQYF
cdr3_nt: TGCGCCAGCAGCTTGGCCGCTAGCGGGGGGTTACAAGAGACCCAGTACTTC

v_call: TRBV7-7
d_call: TRBD2
clone_size: -
j_call: TRBJ2-1
cdr3_aa: CASREAAGTSGGGTVSYNEQFF
cdr3_nt: TGTGCCAGCAGAGAAGCGGCCGGGACTAGCGGGGGTGGGACAGTATCCTACAATGAGCAGTTCTTC

v_call: TRBV9
d_call: -
clone_size: -
j_call: TRBJ2-7
cdr3_aa: CASSVGQVDEQYF
cdr3_nt: TGTGCCAGCAGCGTGGGTCAGGTCGACGAGCAGTACTTC

v_call: TRBV10-3
d_call: -
clone_size: -
j_call: TRBJ2-7
cdr3_aa: CAISESRNGRQYEQYF
cdr3_nt: TGTGCCATCAGTGAGTCAAGGAACGGAAGACAATACGAGCAGTACTTC

v_call: TRBV2
d_call: -
clone_size: -
j_call: TRBJ1-3
cdr3_aa: CASRAGTPGNTIYF
cdr3_nt: TGTGCCAGCAGGGCCGGGACACCAGGAAACACCATATATTTT

v_call: TRBV20-1
d_call: -
clone_size: -
j_call: TRBJ1-1
cdr3_aa: CSASGGTEAFF
cdr3_nt: TGCAGTGCTAGCGGGGGCACTGAAGCTTTCTTT

v_call: TRBV10-3
d_call: TRBD1
clone_size: -
j_call: TRBJ1-1
cdr3_aa: CAITGTGGWTEAFF
cdr3_nt: TGTGCCATCACGGGGACAGGGGGATGGACTGAAGCTTTCTTT

v_call: TRBV7-3
d_call: TRBD1
clone_size: -
j_call: TRBJ1-5
cdr3_aa: CASSFRGTGEKGLTQHF
cdr3_nt: TGTGCCAGCAGCTTCAGAGGGACAGGGGAGAAAGGTCTGACCCAGCATTTT

v_call: TRBV13
d_call: -
clone_size: -
j_call: TRBJ2-7
cdr3_aa: CASSAVTVGGYEQYF
cdr3_nt: TGTGCCAGCAGCGCCGTCACTGTCGGGGGCTACGAGCAGTACTTC

v_call: TRBV4-1
d_call: TRBD1
clone_size: -
j_call: TRBJ1-2
cdr3_aa: CASSQDLRGQGSGYTF
cdr3_nt: TGCGCCAGCAGCCAAGATCTTAGGGGACAGGGCTCTGGCTACACCTTC

v_call: TRBV19
d_call: TRBD1
clone_size: -
j_call: TRBJ1-2
cdr3_aa: CASSIVGQVTNYGYTF
cdr3_nt: TGTGCCAGTAGTATTGTCGGACAGGTTACTAACTATGGCTACACCTTC

v_call: TRBV28
d_call: -
clone_size: -
j_call: TRBJ2-5
cdr3_aa: CASSFVLQETQYF
cdr3_nt: TGTGCCAGCAGTTTTGTACTGCAAGAGACCCAGTACTTC

v_call: TRBV7-9
d_call: -
clone_size: -
j_call: TRBJ1-2
cdr3_aa: CASSPGSVLNYGYTF
cdr3_nt: TGTGCCAGCAGCCCAGGTTCGGTGCTTAACTATGGCTACACCTTC

v_call: TRBV9
d_call: TRBD1
clone_size: -
j_call: TRBJ1-5
cdr3_aa: CASSVGGGQGNQPQHF
cdr3_nt: TGTGCCAGCAGCGTAGGAGGCGGACAGGGTAATCAGCCCCAGCATTTT

v_call: TRBV2
d_call: TRBD2
clone_size: -
j_call: TRBJ2-3
cdr3_aa: CASKAGGAVGDTQYF
cdr3_nt: TGTGCCAGCAAAGCGGGGGGGGCCGTAGGAGATACGCAGTATTTT

v_call: TRBV19
d_call: -
clone_size: once
j_call: TRBJ1-5
cdr3_aa: CASSIVWATVNQPQHF
cdr3_nt: TGTGCCAGTAGTATTGTTTGGGCCACGGTCAATCAGCCCCAGCATTTT

v_call: TRBV5-1
d_call: -
clone_size: -
j_call: TRBJ2-1
cdr3_aa: CASSLSVSSYNEQFF
cdr3_nt: TGCGCCAGCAGCTTGTCAGTCAGCTCCTACAATGAGCAGTTCTTC

v_call: TRBV19
d_call: -
clone_size: -
j_call: TRBJ2-2
cdr3_aa: CASSMEGSQTGELFF
cdr3_nt: TGTGCCAGTAGTATGGAGGGTTCCCAGACCGGGGAGCTGTTTTTT

v_call: TRBV7-9
d_call: -
clone_size: -
j_call: TRBJ2-7
cdr3_aa: CASSSSGSRSSYEQYF
cdr3_nt: TGTGCCAGCAGCTCCAGCGGATCCAGATCCTCCTACGAGCAGTACTTC

v_call: TRBV7-6
d_call: -
clone_size: -
j_call: TRBJ2-5
cdr3_aa: CASSFGGGAQETQYF
cdr3_nt: TGTGCCAGCAGCTTCGGAGGCGGGGCACAAGAGACCCAGTACTTC

v_call: TRBV30
d_call: -
clone_size: -
j_call: TRBJ1-2
cdr3_aa: CAWSVQTGVGYTF
cdr3_nt: TGTGCCTGGAGTGTACAGACAGGCGTCGGCTACACCTTC

v_call: TRBV6-1
d_call: -
clone_size: many
j_call: TRBJ1-5
cdr3_aa: CASKWQINQPQHF
cdr3_nt: TGTGCCAGCAAATGGCAGATTAATCAGCCCCAGCATTTT

v_call: TRBV5-4
d_call: TRBD1
clone_size: -
j_call: TRBJ2-7
cdr3_aa: CASSTGQSTYEQYF
cdr3_nt: TGTGCCAGCAGCACGGGACAGAGTACCTACGAGCAGTACTTC

v_call: TRBV7-9
d_call: TRBD2
clone_size: -
j_call: TRBJ2-3
cdr3_aa: CASSERGPSGGKDTQYF
cdr3_nt: TGTGCCAGCAGCGAGCGTGGGCCTAGCGGGGGAAAAGATACGCAGTATTTT

v_call: TRBV28
d_call: -
clone_size: few
j_call: TRBJ2-7
cdr3_aa: CASSPPTYEQYF
cdr3_nt: TGTGCCAGCAGTCCCCCCACCTACGAGCAGTACTTC

v_call: TRBV18
d_call: TRBD1
clone_size: -
j_call: TRBJ1-1
cdr3_aa: CASSHDRATEAFF
cdr3_nt: TGTGCCAGCTCACACGACAGGGCCACTGAAGCTTTCTTT

v_call: TRBV7-2
d_call: -
clone_size: -
j_call: TRBJ1-2
cdr3_aa: CASSSNSAPGYGYTF
cdr3_nt: TGTGCCAGCAGCTCAAATTCAGCGCCGGGCTATGGCTACACCTTC

v_call: TRBV2
d_call: -
clone_size: -
j_call: TRBJ1-1
cdr3_aa: CASSEPRVSYTEAFF
cdr3_nt: TGTGCCAGCAGTGAACCACGGGTTTCTTACACTGAAGCTTTCTTT

v_call: TRBV5-1
d_call: -
clone_size: -
j_call: TRBJ1-3
cdr3_aa: CASSLDRTIYF
cdr3_nt: TGCGCCAGCAGCTTGGATCGGACCATATATTTT

v_call: TRBV7-3
d_call: -
clone_size: once
j_call: TRBJ2-1
cdr3_aa: CASSPRRGGDYNEQFF
cdr3_nt: TGTGCCAGCAGCCCGCGGCGTGGCGGGGATTACAATGAGCAGTTCTTC

v_call: TRBV7-6
d_call: TRBD1
clone_size: -
j_call: TRBJ2-7
cdr3_aa: CASSSPPGQGQYEQYF
cdr3_nt: TGTGCCAGCAGCTCTCCTCCGGGACAGGGGCAATACGAGCAGTACTTC

v_call: TRBV14
d_call: TRBD2
clone_size: -
j_call: TRBJ2-1
cdr3_aa: CASSPGLAPYNEQFF
cdr3_nt: TGTGCCAGCAGCCCCGGACTAGCGCCTTACAATGAGCAGTTCTTC

v_call: TRBV7-2
d_call: -
clone_size: -
j_call: TRBJ2-1
cdr3_aa: CASSPPGAGPALNEQFF
cdr3_nt: TGTGCCAGCAGCCCCCCCGGTGCGGGGCCCGCTTTAAATGAGCAGTTCTTC

v_call: TRBV28
d_call: -
clone_size: few
j_call: TRBJ2-1
cdr3_aa: CASSLPDNEQFF
cdr3_nt: TGTGCCAGCAGTTTACCCGACAATGAGCAGTTCTTC

v_call: TRBV5-5
d_call: TRBD1
clone_size: -
j_call: TRBJ1-5
cdr3_aa: CASSTYLGQTQPQHF
cdr3_nt: TGTGCCAGCAGCACCTACCTGGGACAGACTCAGCCCCAGCATTTT